This section outlines one T cell receptor (beta chain) sequence together with its context. TCRdb's table, derived via immunoSEQ multiplex PCR, lists solely in-frame clones and lacks some. This table holds about 61,000 clones, 88% found once. This sample was included in a study of T cell changes during pregnancy in multiple sclerosis. Source: peripheral blood, taken in the first trimester of pregnancy. The clonotype comes from a female donor with multiple sclerosis, enrolled in a pregnancy study.

CDR3 DNA sequence: TGTGCCAGCAGCTTAGACCGTACGGGATGGCAGTTCTTC. The encoded protein is CASSLDRTGWQFF. The genes are TRBV7-3 and TRBJ2-1; possibly TRBD2 for D (5 bases). The CDR3 is made up of 13 amino acids. The V end was cut by 2 bases, the J end by 12 bases, with 14 bases between. Germline assignment: CDR1 SGHTA and CDR2 FQGTGA.